Below, 32 T cell receptor beta chains from the same sample are listed, as sequenced in a study of T cells in narcolepsy. Sequenced by immunoSEQ multiplex PCR; TCRdb stores in-frame clones only, minus some. The data contain around 39,000 clones, approximately 85% of them seen just once; the ten biggest clones take up 1.5% to 2%. Sequencing was carried out using CD45RA- memory CD4+ T cells from PBMCs. These receptors all stem from a human donor with narcolepsy.

This clone was detected only once. The V gene is TRBV19, the J gene TRBJ2-5, with 8 nucleotides matching TRBD2. The CDR3 is 16 residues long. The V gene's germline CDR1 is LNHDA and CDR2 SQIVND (reference sequence). The V and J ends lost 7 bases and 1 base, in that order; junction bases with no gene match: 11. The CDR3 DNA follows: TGTGCCAGTACCCTATCTGGCGGGGGGATCCAAGAGACCCAGTACTTC. It codes for CASTLSGGGIQETQYF.

Comment on this clone: Other DNA sequences of this sample code for an identical CDR3. This chain links TRBV7-3 with TRBJ1-1; no firm D call. This CDR3 contains 13 residues. Deletions cut 4 bases from V and 0 bases from J, with 6 bases between. Germline V gives CDR1 SGHTA, CDR2 FQGTGA. CDR3 sequence: CASSSTVNTEAFF. For the CDR3, the DNA is TGTGCCAGCAGCTCCACAGTGAACACTGAAGCTTTCTTT.

V usage is TRBV27 and J usage is TRBJ1-2; D is perhaps TRBD1 (6 bases). The ends were cut back, 3 bases at V and 4 bases at J, with 9 bases in the middle. The CDR3 covers 13 residues. Germline lookup yields CDR1 MNHEY and CDR2 SMNVEV (reference sequence). Here the CDR3 DNA reads TGTGCCAGCAGTTTCCAGGGGTTCTATGGCTACACCTTC. It yields the protein CASSFQGFYGYTF.

The chain employs TRBV28 and TRBJ1-5; tentatively, D is TRBD1 (6 bases). CDR1 and CDR2 from the germline V gene are MDHEN and SYDVKM. The CDR3 loop spans 14 amino acids. Trimming pared 2 bases from V and 8 bases from J, leaving 13 bases between. The CDR3 sequence is CASSLIGGGEPQHF. The CDR3 region has the DNA TGTGCCAGCAGTTTAATAGGGGGGGGCGAGCCCCAGCATTTT.

The chain combines TRBV30 with TRBJ1-4, with TRBD1 matching over 8 bases. J gave up 8 bases and V 0 bases, and 8 bases lay outside the gene matches. The CDR3 has 15 amino acids. Germline V CDR1 and CDR2: GTSNPN, SVGIG (reference sequence). CDR3 in amino acids: CAWSVGQGTVEKLFF. The CDR3 DNA reads as TGTGCCTGGAGTGTAGGACAGGGTACGGTCGAAAAACTGTTTTTT. Supplemented by reference TRBV30 and TRBJ1-4, the full variable domain reads SQTIHQWPATLVQPVGSPLSLECTVEGTSNPNLYWYRQAAGRGLQLLFYSVGIGQISSEVPQNLSASRPQDRQFILSSKKLLLSDSGFYLCAWSVGQGTVEKLFFGSGTQLSVL.

V and J are TRBV2 and TRBJ2-2; 12 bases fit TRBD2. The V and J ends lost 6 bases and 4 bases, in that order; junction bases with no gene match: 6. CDR3 length: 16 amino acids. In germline, CDR1 is SNHLY, CDR2 FYNNEI. CDR3 amino acids: CASRQLAGGLTGELFF. The CDR3, as DNA: TGTGCCAGCAGACAACTAGCGGGGGGCCTCACCGGGGAGCTGTTTTTT.

The chain recombines TRBV5-6 with TRBJ1-5; possible D gene TRBD1, 6 bases. This CDR3 comprises 15 residues. Trimming pared 4 bases from V and 0 bases from J, leaving 11 bases between. Looked up from germline, CDR1 is SGHDT and CDR2 is YYEEEE. The CDR3 sequence is CASSRGQTSNQPQHF. CDR3 sequence (DNA): TGTGCCAGCAGCCGAGGACAGACTAGCAATCAGCCCCAGCATTTT.

Concerning this clone itself: Other DNA sequences in the same sample also yield this CDR3. This chain connects TRBV7-9 to TRBJ1-6, with TRBD1 identical over 7 bases. The CDR3 is 14 residues long. Germline CDR1 and CDR2: SEHNR and FQNEAQ (reference sequence). V gave up 6 bases and J gave up 7 bases; unmatched junction bases: 6. The chain's CDR3 is CASSSGTENSPLHF. DNA for the CDR3: TGTGCCAGCAGTTCCGGGACAGAAAATTCACCCCTCCACTTT.

This clone was detected only a few times. The V gene is TRBV6-6, the J gene TRBJ2-7; 9 positions agree with TRBD1. J was trimmed by 4 bases and V by 5 bases; bases with no gene match: 12. Germline-derived CDR1 and CDR2 are MNHNY and SVGAGI (reference sequence). The CDR3 runs to 16 residues. DNA of the CDR3: TGTGCCAGCAGTCCTCCGGGACAGGGTATGGTGTACGAGCAGTACTTC. Its protein product is CASSPPGQGMVYEQYF.

The gene calls are TRBV5-6 and TRBJ1-6; D gene uncertain. Trimming stripped 4 bases from V and 4 bases from J, with 18 bases between. Germline CDR1 and CDR2: SGHDT and YYEEEE. CDR3 length equals 17 residues. The DNA for the CDR3 is TGTGCCAGCAGCACCGCGGGGAGTCTTGGGTATAATTCACCCCTCCACTTT. This sequence encodes CASSTAGSLGYNSPLHF.

The chain recombines TRBV7-8 with TRBJ2-7, with D tentatively TRBD1 or TRBD2 (5 bases each). From germline, CDR1 is SGHVS and CDR2 FQNEAQ. Trimming left V 9 bases short and J 0 bases short, with 18 bases between. The CDR3 totals 15 residues. CDR3 in DNA: TGTGCCAGTGTCCGGGACCCGCCTGTCTCCTACGAGCAGTACTTC. Translated, it gives CASVRDPPVSYEQYF.

With respect to this clone: The CDR3 end shows no conserved phenylalanine or tryptophan, and so a read error is likely. Because the CDR3's place on the DNA is in doubt, the DNA is left out and the CDR3 is given as listed by TCRdb. The chain recombines TRBV6-6 with TRBJ1-1; TRBD1 reflects the table's D call only, with no check against the DNA. The germline V gene encodes CDR1 MNHNY and CDR2 SVGAGI (reference sequence). The CDR3 is 11 residues long, ends included. CDR3 loop: CASSSTGTVKT.

The chain carries TRBV5-1 and TRBJ2-7; D gene uncertain. CDR1 is SGHRS, CDR2 YFSETQ, per germline. There are 15 residues in the CDR3. The V gene lost 0 bases and the J gene lost 0 bases, with 10 bases spanning the gap. CDR3 coding DNA: TGCGCCAGCAGCTTGGGGATTCTTAGCTCCTACGAGCAGTACTTC. This gives the protein CASSLGILSSYEQYF.

This chain joins TRBV7-9 and TRBJ1-3, with a weak D call TRBD1 (6 bases). CDR1 and CDR2 (germline): SEHNR, FQNEAQ (reference sequence). Between the trimmed V and J ends, which lost 1 base and 0 bases, there was a span of 13 bases. This CDR3 is built from 17 residues. The CDR3 is CASSLGGTPVSGNTIYF. The CDR3 DNA sequence: TGTGCCAGCAGCTTAGGCGGGACACCGGTCTCTGGAAACACCATATATTTT.

V gene TRBV4-2 combines with J gene TRBJ2-7, with a possible D match to TRBD1 (5 bases). Trimming cost V 4 bases and J 0 bases, with 13 bases left between them. This CDR3 is built from 15 residues. CDR1 LGHNA and CDR2 YNFKEQ come from the germline V gene. The CDR3 nucleotides are TGTGCCAGCAGCCGAGGACATGCAAGCTCCTACGAGCAGTACTTC. Its protein is CASSRGHASSYEQYF.

This clone was counted a few times. The same CDR3 can be traced to other DNA sequences in this sample. This chain joins TRBV15 and TRBJ1-2; perhaps TRBD1 as D (5 bases). The CDR3 runs 15 residues. V was shortened by 0 bases and J by 8 bases, with 16 bases between the two germline ends. CDR1 and CDR2 (germline): LNHNV, YYDKDF (reference sequence). CDR3: CATSRDRESGYGYTF. The CDR3 region has the DNA TGTGCCACCAGCAGAGACAGGGAGTCGGGATACGGCTACACCTTC.

This chain uses TRBV14 with TRBJ2-7, with 11 bases matching TRBD1. The CDR3 is 19 amino acids. V shed 5 bases and J 2 bases; nucleotides not matched to a gene: 17. Germline assignment: CDR1 SGHDN and CDR2 FVKESK. The CDR3 region has the DNA TGTGCCAGCAGCATCCCGGGACAGGGGGTCCACCGGGGAACCTACGAGCAGTACTTC. As protein: CASSIPGQGVHRGTYEQYF. Looking up the rest from reference TRBV14 and TRBJ2-7 gives the full variable domain: EAGVTQFPSHSVIEKGQTVTLRCDPISGHDNLYWYRRVMGKEIKFLLHFVKESKQDESGMPNNRFLAERTGGTYSTLKVQPAELEDSGVYFCASSIPGQGVHRGTYEQYFGPGTRLTVT.

The rearrangement links TRBV2 to TRBJ1-5; 7 bases line up with TRBD1. With 5 bases clipped from V and 4 bases from J, the junction kept 5 bases outside the gene matches. Germline CDR1 and CDR2: SNHLY and FYNNEI. The CDR3 covers 14 residues. The CDR3: CASSRDSINQPQHF. CDR3 sequence (DNA): TGTGCCAGCAGTAGGGACAGCATAAATCAGCCCCAGCATTTT.

The chain joins TRBV7-8 to TRBJ2-1; D is possibly TRBD2 (5 bases). Germline-derived CDR1 and CDR2 are SGHVS and FQNEAQ. Trimming pared 3 bases from V and 7 bases from J, leaving 7 bases between. CDR3 length equals 12 residues. DNA of the CDR3: TGTGCCAGCAGCTTCCGGGGTAATGAGCAGTTCTTC. Its translation is CASSFRGNEQFF.

The rearrangement links TRBV7-2 to TRBJ1-6, with D uncertain. Deletions cut 0 bases from V and 7 bases from J, with 7 bases between. CDR3 length equals 14 residues. Germline lookup yields CDR1 SGHTA and CDR2 FQGNSA. DNA for the CDR3: TGTGCCAGCAGCTTAGCTAGACTCAATTCACCCCTCCACTTT. Translated: CASSLARLNSPLHF.

This chain joins TRBV20-1 and TRBJ1-2; no firm D call. Germline CDR1 DFQATT, CDR2 SNEGSKA (reference sequence). The V gene lost 1 base and the J gene lost 7 bases, with 4 bases spanning the gap. This CDR3 spans 10 amino acids. The CDR3 loop reads CSARAGGYTF. The CDR3 DNA follows: TGCAGTGCTAGAGCAGGTGGCTACACCTTC.

This chain connects TRBV6-5 to TRBJ2-5; D possibly uses TRBD1 or TRBD2 (7 bases each). The J call may be incorrect, as the DNA end agrees better with TRBJ2-7. This CDR3 comprises 15 residues. The V gene's germline CDR1 is MNHEY and CDR2 SVGAGI. The CDR3 here is CASSYSSGGASEQYF. Here the CDR3 DNA reads TGTGCCAGCAGTTACTCCTCAGGGGGGGCCAGCGAGCAGTACTTC.

This rearrangement joins TRBV5-6 to TRBJ2-5; D may be TRBD1 (5 bases). V was clipped by 4 bases and J by 5 bases, with 18 bases between them. The CDR3 loop spans 15 amino acids. Germline lookup yields CDR1 SGHDT and CDR2 YYEEEE. The CDR3 spells CASSRFGAGPETQYF. In DNA form, the CDR3 reads TGTGCCAGCAGCCGGTTTGGGGCAGGGCCGGAGACCCAGTACTTC.

The V call is TRBV27, the J call TRBJ1-4; D gene unclear. CDR1 MNHEY and CDR2 SMNVEV come from the germline V gene (reference sequence). This CDR3 is built from 16 residues. V was trimmed by 0 bases and J by 8 bases, leaving 16 bases between them. CDR3 region: CASSLSYRSTNEKLFF. CDR3 nucleotides: TGTGCCAGCAGTTTATCTTACCGTTCGACCAACGAAAAACTGTTTTTT.

The rearrangement links TRBV5-5 to TRBJ1-5, with a tentative D call TRBD1 (6 bases). CDR1 and CDR2 (germline): SGHKS, YYEKEE (reference sequence). Deletions cut 0 bases from V and 2 bases from J, with 18 bases between. CDR3 length: 18 amino acids. CDR3 residues: CASSLVVGGADRNQPQHF. As DNA, the CDR3 is TGTGCCAGCAGCTTGGTTGTGGGGGGCGCAGATCGCAATCAGCCCCAGCATTTT.

The chain is built from TRBV27 and TRBJ1-2; D gene uncertain. Germline V gene sequence: CDR1 MNHEY, CDR2 SMNVEV (reference sequence). This CDR3 is built from 11 residues. V was shortened by 5 bases and J by 5 bases, with 6 bases between the two germline ends. The CDR3 spells CASSPGYGYTF. The CDR3 DNA reads as TGTGCCAGCAGTCCCGGTTATGGCTACACCTTC.

The chain is built from TRBV5-1 and TRBJ1-2; 7 nucleotides line up with TRBD1. This CDR3 has 14 amino acids. J lost 7 bases, V lost 0 bases, and 6 bases had no gene match. The germline CDR1 and CDR2 sequences are SGHRS and YFSETQ. The DNA of the CDR3 is TGCGCCAGCAGCTTGGCAGCAGGGGGTCCTGGCTACACCTTC. It yields the protein CASSLAAGGPGYTF.

This clone appeared a single time. The chain employs TRBV28 and TRBJ1-4; maybe TRBD1 (6 bases). V lost 5 bases, J lost 4 bases, and 14 bases lay in between. Germline CDR1 is MDHEN and CDR2 is SYDVKM. The CDR3 is 15 amino acids. This CDR3 reads CASSPDRNYNEKLFF. In DNA form, the CDR3 reads TGTGCCAGCAGTCCCGACAGGAACTATAATGAAAAACTGTTTTTT.

J is TRBJ1-2 and V is TRBV7-2; TRBD1 matches at 9 bases. J was trimmed by 5 bases and V by 4 bases; bases with no gene match: 5. The length of the CDR3 is 14 residues. In germline, CDR1 is SGHTA, CDR2 FQGNSA. The CDR3 protein is CASSSSGTGYGYTF. Written as DNA, the CDR3 is TGTGCCAGCAGCTCTTCCGGGACAGGGTATGGCTACACCTTC.

This chain connects TRBV7-8 to TRBJ2-7, with D unclear. The ends were cut back, 5 bases at V and 5 bases at J, with 7 bases in the middle. The CDR3 contains 11 residues. Germline V gives CDR1 SGHVS, CDR2 FQNEAQ. The CDR3 loop is CASSPWDEQYF. CDR3 DNA: TGTGCCAGCAGCCCATGGGACGAGCAGTACTTC. Using reference TRBV7-8 and TRBJ2-7 for the parts outside the CDR3, the full variable domain is GAGVSQSPRYKVAKRGQDVALRCDPISGHVSLFWYQQALGQGPEFLTYFQNEAQLDKSGLPSDRFFAERPEGSVSTLKIQRTQQEDSAVYLCASSPWDEQYFGPGTRLTVT.

CDR3 coding DNA: TGTGCCAGCAGTCTACGGACATTGGCTGGCTCTAACTATGGCTACACCTTC. It yields the protein CASSLRTLAGSNYGYTF. This chain uses TRBV27 with TRBJ1-2, with D possibly matching TRBD1 (5 bases). The CDR3 has 17 residues. Trimming stripped 5 bases from V and 0 bases from J, with 19 bases between. Germline V gene data show CDR1 as MNHEY and CDR2 as SMNVEV (reference sequence).

The chain links TRBV9 to TRBJ1-1, with 10 bases lining up with TRBD1. The germline gives CDR1 SGDLS, CDR2 YYNGEE. The CDR3 runs 15 residues. V trimming: 2 bases; J trimming: 4 bases; junction bases outside the gene matches: 5. The CDR3 DNA sequence: TGTGCCAGCAGCGTGGGACAGGGGTTGGCCACTGAAGCTTTCTTT. It is translated as CASSVGQGLATEAFF.